This T cell receptor beta chain stems from a study of blood T cells in healthy people across ages. Study-wide background: In model experiments, template switching was able to capture about one barcoded beta molecule for every two T cells that were present. Notes on the study in general: Per million T cells, TCR beta diversity dropped about linearly as age rose.

Germline V CDR1 and CDR2: DFQATT, SNEGSKA (reference sequence). CDR3 length equals 14 residues. Total RNA amounts of at least 6 micrograms were extracted per sample. Concerning this clonotype itself: Its antigen is still unknown. At one end, the junction sequence differs from germline, possibly due to a read error.

A second PCR, run for about 6 to 11 cycles, used a sample-barcoded 5' primer plus a J-beta primer mix. The authors tagged each cDNA molecule using a template-switch adaptor with 12 random nucleotides. TCRdb reanalysed the 5' RACE reads using MiXCR and keeps one entry per CDR3 protein. The sample includes approximately 1.5 million distinct CDR3 sequences, about 32% of them seen just once. The TCR sequence derives from a woman aged 25 to 39 in good health. The chain employs TRBV20-1 and TRBJ2-2; possible D gene TRBD2, 6 bases. Sequencing used blood. CDR3 region: CSARSGPHTGGLFF. The CDR3 region has the DNA TGCAGTGCTCGGTCGGGACCACACACCGGGGGGCTGTTTTTT.